The rows below give T cell receptor beta chains drawn from one sample of a study of cytomegalovirus exposure and HLA in healthy donors. Assay used: immunoSEQ multiplex PCR; TCRdb lists only in-frame clones, some missing. Of around 300,000 clones in the sample, roughly 90% were seen once. Sequencing input: PBMCs. The receptors stem from a woman aged 18-29 years in good health and CMV-seronegative. The CDR3 runs from the conserved cysteine through the conserved F or W. The D gene is left open where the match is weak. The size field is filled for only some rows; it gives once, few, many or a size class.

v_call	j_call	clone_size	d_call	cdr3_nt	cdr3_aa
TRBV5-3	TRBJ2-7	NA	NA	TGTGCTCCCCTACAGGGTCTGGTTTACGAGCAGTACTTC	CAPLQGLVYEQYF
TRBV6-6	TRBJ1-1	NA	TRBD1	TGTGCCAGCAGTCCGTCAGGACAGGGATGGGCTGAAGCTTTCTTT	CASSPSGQGWAEAFF
TRBV30	TRBJ1-5	NA	NA	TGTGCCTGGAGTCCCAGGACAGCCCCTTATCAGCCCCAGCATTTT	CAWSPRTAPYQPQHF
TRBV29-1	TRBJ1-2	NA	TRBD1	TGCAGCGTCGAAACAGGGGGCGATTATGGCTACACCTTC	CSVETGGDYGYTF
TRBV9	TRBJ2-1	NA	TRBD2	TGTGCCAGCAATTCTGCGGGAGCCTACAATGAGCAGTTCTTC	CASNSAGAYNEQFF
TRBV29-1	TRBJ2-3	NA	TRBD2	TGCAGCGTTCGATGGAGCGGGATGGGGCGGAGGCGGCCAGATACGCAGTATTTT	CSVRWSGMGRRRPDTQYF
TRBV6-1	TRBJ1-4	NA	NA	TGTGCCAGCAGTGTTTTAATTGACAGCAATGAAAAACTGTTTTTT	CASSVLIDSNEKLFF
TRBV5-1	TRBJ1-5	NA	NA	TGCGCCAGCAGCTTAAGCTACGGGTTCGAGCCCCAGCATTTT	CASSLSYGFEPQHF
TRBV5-4	TRBJ2-5	NA	NA	TGTGCCAGCAGCTTGGAGGGGCAGGGGCACGGGACCCAGTACTTC	CASSLEGQGHGTQYF
TRBV28	TRBJ1-4	NA	TRBD1	TGTGCCAGCAGTCATGTGAGGGGGCGAGTCGGTCTGACTAATGAAAAACTGTTTTTT	CASSHVRGRVGLTNEKLFF
TRBV13	TRBJ1-3	NA	NA	TGTGCCAGCAGCCCTTGGGGCGGCGCTGGAAACACCATATATTTT	CASSPWGGAGNTIYF
TRBV5-6	TRBJ2-7	NA	TRBD1	TGTGCCAGCAGCAGATCCGGGACAGGCGCCTACGAGCAGTACTTC	CASSRSGTGAYEQYF
TRBV10-1	TRBJ2-7	many	NA	TGCGCCAGCAGTGAGCAACAGGGAGGGTACGAGCAGTACTTC	CASSEQQGGYEQYF
TRBV19	TRBJ1-2	NA	TRBD1	TGTGCCAGTAGTACGGGACAGGGAGGATTCTATGGCTACACCTTC	CASSTGQGGFYGYTF
TRBV5-6	TRBJ2-5	NA	TRBD1	TGTGCCAGCAGCCGACACAGGGGGAAGGAGCGGGAGACCCAGTACTTC	CASSRHRGKERETQYF
TRBV7-9	TRBJ1-4	NA	NA	TGTGCCAGCAGCTTACTCCCAGCCGGGGATGAAAAACTGTTTTTT	CASSLLPAGDEKLFF
TRBV19	TRBJ1-6	NA	NA	TGTGCCAGTAGTATTACAGTCAATTCACCCCTCCACTTT	CASSITVNSPLHF
TRBV27	TRBJ2-3	NA	TRBD1	TGTGCCAGCAGTTTATCGGTGGCAGGGGGCATGGATACGCAGTATTTT	CASSLSVAGGMDTQYF
TRBV6-5	TRBJ2-3	NA	TRBD1	TGTGCCAGCAGACCAGGGGGCGCGTATACGCAGTATTTT	CASRPGGAYTQYF
TRBV27	TRBJ1-4	NA	TRBD1	TGTGCCAGCAGTCGGACAGGGGGCTTTGAAAAACTGTTTTTT	CASSRTGGFEKLFF
TRBV28	TRBJ2-7	few	NA	TGTGCCAGCAGTCAGGGTACGTACGAGCAGTACTTC	CASSQGTYEQYF
TRBV11-2	TRBJ2-1	NA	NA	TGTGCCAGCAGCCCCTCGGCGGCCTCGAATCGCCATGAGCAGTTCTTC	CASSPSAASNRHEQFF
TRBV11-2	TRBJ2-7	NA	NA	TGTGCCAGCAGCTTATCCGGGACATCATACGAGCAGTACTTC	CASSLSGTSYEQYF
TRBV28	TRBJ2-2	NA	TRBD2	TGTGCCAGCAGTTTACGGCCGGGAGGCGGGGAGCTGTTTTTT	CASSLRPGGGELFF
TRBV30	TRBJ2-1	NA	NA	TGTGCCTCCACTCGGGGGAGCTCCTACAATGAGCAGTTCTTC	CASTRGSSYNEQFF
TRBV6-1	TRBJ1-1	NA	NA	TGTGCCAGCAAACAGAACCCATTGGCGCCCGGTGAAGCTTTCTTT	CASKQNPLAPGEAFF
TRBV11-2	TRBJ2-2	once	TRBD2	TGTGCCAGCAGCATCGTAGCGGGAGGTACCGGGGAGCTGTTTTTT	CASSIVAGGTGELFF
TRBV6-1	TRBJ2-2	NA	TRBD2	TGTGCCAGCAGTGGTCTCCGGGAGGGCACCGGGGAGCTGTTTTTT	CASSGLREGTGELFF
TRBV7-2	TRBJ2-7	NA	TRBD2	TGTGCCAGCAGCCGTGGGCTAGCGGGTTACGAGCAGTACTTC	CASSRGLAGYEQYF
TRBV28	TRBJ1-1	NA	TRBD1	TGTGCCGCCAGATCCGGACAGGGGGCCACTGAAGCTTTCTTT	CAARSGQGATEAFF
TRBV11-2	TRBJ1-3	NA	NA	TGTGCCAGCAGCTTTCAGGGGCCGGGAAACACCATATATTTT	CASSFQGPGNTIYF
TRBV6-5	TRBJ1-3	NA	NA	TGTGCCAGCAGTTACAGGGGAGGAGGGGGAAACACCATATATTTT	CASSYRGGGGNTIYF
TRBV5-6	TRBJ1-6	NA	NA	TGTGCCAGCAGCTGGGCTCCCCCGGGGGTCACCTATAATTCACCCCTCCACTTT	CASSWAPPGVTYNSPLHF
TRBV4-3	TRBJ2-1	NA	TRBD2	TGCGCCAGCAGCCTTAAGCGGGAGGGCCTATTCATCGAGCAGTTCTTC	CASSLKREGLFIEQFF
TRBV6-5	TRBJ1-2	NA	NA	TGTGCCAGCAGTTACTTCCGGGACACCGTCTATGGCTACACCTTC	CASSYFRDTVYGYTF
TRBV27	TRBJ1-1	NA	TRBD1	TGTGCCAGCAGTTTAGGGACAGGGGGTGTAACTGAAGCTTTCTTT	CASSLGTGGVTEAFF
TRBV27	TRBJ2-7	NA	NA	TGTGCCAGCAGTTTGCGAGGGTGGGGAATGTACGAGCAGTACTTC	CASSLRGWGMYEQYF
TRBV5-1	TRBJ2-2	NA	TRBD1	TGCGCCAGCAGCCTCACCCGAGGGGGAAGACCGGGACAGAGCAACACCGGGGAGCTGTTTTTT	CASSLTRGGRPGQSNTGELFF
TRBV10-3	TRBJ2-6	once	TRBD1	TGTGCCACCCTAGACAGGGCCGGGGCCAACGTCCTGACTTTC	CATLDRAGANVLTF
TRBV19	TRBJ2-7	NA	TRBD2	TGTGCCAGTAGCCAGCCGGGACTAGCCCAATCCGACGAGCAGTACTTC	CASSQPGLAQSDEQYF
TRBV4-1	TRBJ1-6	NA	TRBD1	TGCGCCAGCAGCCCCGCCCCAGGGGGCAATAATTCACCCCTCCACTTT	CASSPAPGGNNSPLHF
TRBV21-1	TRBJ2-1	NA	NA	TGTGGCCGGCGGGATGCCTACAATGAGCAGTTCTTC	CGRRDAYNEQFF
TRBV27	TRBJ2-1	NA	NA	TGTGCCAGCAGTTTAACGTTTTTTTCCCCCGGAGCTAATGAGCAGTTCTTC	CASSLTFFSPGANEQFF
TRBV9	TRBJ1-2	NA	NA	TGTGCCAGCAGGGGGGGGGAGGGAAACTATGGCTACACCTTC	CASRGGEGNYGYTF
TRBV4-1	TRBJ2-1	NA	NA	TGCGCCAGCAGCCAGAGCAATGAGCAGTTCTTC	CASSQSNEQFF
TRBV27	TRBJ2-7	NA	TRBD1	TGTGCCAGCAGAAGTCAGACAGGGGTCCTCTCCGGCTACGAGCAGTACTTC	CASRSQTGVLSGYEQYF
TRBV27	TRBJ2-3	NA	TRBD1	TGTGCCAGCAGTACGGACAGGGATTATCCAGATACGCAGTATTTT	CASSTDRDYPDTQYF
TRBV6-1	TRBJ2-7	NA	NA	TGTGCCAGCCTCCGGGTTCGGTACGAGCAGTACTTC	CASLRVRYEQYF
TRBV27	TRBJ2-3	NA	TRBD2	TGTGCCAGCAGTTTAATTTACTTCACGGGAGAAGCGGGGGGCACAGATACGCAGTATTTT	CASSLIYFTGEAGGTDTQYF
TRBV9	TRBJ2-7	once	NA	TGTGCCAGCAGCCCCGGTACCGAAACCTACGAGCAGTACTTC	CASSPGTETYEQYF
TRBV10-2	TRBJ1-5	NA	NA	TGCGCCAGCAGTGAGAGCCTCGGCAATCAGCCCCAGCATTTT	CASSESLGNQPQHF
TRBV6-5	TRBJ1-2	NA	NA	TGTGCCAGCAGCTTAAGCAGGGTAGCCTATGGCTACACCTTC	CASSLSRVAYGYTF
TRBV28	TRBJ2-7	NA	NA	TGTGCCAGCAGTTTAGTGGCATCCTACGAGCAGTACTTC	CASSLVASYEQYF
TRBV5-1	TRBJ2-1	once	TRBD1	TGCGCCAGCAGCTTTGATCCGGGACAGGGTGGGAATGAGCAGTTCTTC	CASSFDPGQGGNEQFF
TRBV6-6	TRBJ1-6	NA	TRBD1	TGTGCCAGCAGTACCGACAGGGTATTTTCACCCCTCCACTTT	CASSTDRVFSPLHF
TRBV13	TRBJ1-6	NA	TRBD1	TGTGCCAGCAGCCCATCCGGGACAGGGGGTTCTATGTCACCCCTCCACTTT	CASSPSGTGGSMSPLHF
TRBV2	TRBJ2-7	NA	NA	TGTGCCAGCGTTGACGTCCGAGGGTTGCCCTCCTACGAGCAGTACTTC	CASVDVRGLPSYEQYF
TRBV28	TRBJ1-5	few	TRBD1	TGTGCCAGCAGTCGGCGGCAGGGGGCTGTTAGCAATCAGCCCCAGCATTTT	CASSRRQGAVSNQPQHF
TRBV7-7	TRBJ2-1	NA	TRBD2	TGTGCCAGCAGCTTAGGGGGCGGGAGGGTGAATGAGCAGTTCTTC	CASSLGGGRVNEQFF